This TCR beta chain is drawn from a study of blood T cell repertoires in COVID-19. On the study more broadly: PBMCs, B-cell-depleted T cells, or T cells provided the cDNA or gDNA that made up the material.

The junction had 7 bases not matched to a gene; V was cut back by 0 bases and J by 5 bases. CDR3 length equals 17 residues. The germline CDR1 and CDR2 sequences are MNHEY and SMNVEV (reference sequence). Authors' data handling: Amplification of reference gene primers provided the estimated nucleated cell counts. TCRdb keeps only in-frame clones here, not all; method: immunoSEQ multiplex PCR. That table furnishes V, J and clone size, whereas the DNA furnished D and trimming. This table holds 100,000 to 140,000 clones, about four fifths found once. The material sequenced was peripheral blood. This TCR was recovered from a man between 65 and 80 years old with acute or convalescent COVID-19. The gene calls are TRBV27 and TRBJ1-6; 7 positions agree with TRBD1. This CDR3 reads CASSLSVRGIDNSPLHF. DNA for the CDR3: TGTGCCAGCAGTTTATCGGTCAGGGGGATTGATAATTCACCCCTCCACTTT.